The 14 T cell receptor beta chains presented below share a single source sample, sequenced in a study of blood T cell repertoires in COVID-19. The repertoire was sequenced with immunoSEQ multiplex PCR; TCRdb's copy has only in-frame clones and lacks some. The sample records some 100,000 clones, about 86% being singletons. The specimen was PBMCs or T cells enriched from blood (not recorded which). All receptors derive from a woman in her 50s who had recovered from COVID-19.

This clone turned up a few times. This chain links TRBV4-2 with TRBJ2-5; D is perhaps TRBD2 (6 bases). The CDR3 runs to 13 residues. Trimming removed 4 bases from V and 1 base from J, with 7 bases in between. Germline V gene sequence: CDR1 LGHNA, CDR2 YNFKEQ. CDR3 amino acids: CASSPGSQETQYF. The CDR3 nucleotides read TGTGCCAGCAGCCCCGGGAGCCAAGAGACCCAGTACTTC.

V is TRBV7-8 and J is TRBJ2-7; TRBD2 might be the D (6 bases). This CDR3 comprises 15 residues. V lost 4 bases and J 7 bases, leaving 20 bases between the germline ends. CDR1 is SGHVS and CDR2 is FQNEAQ in the germline V gene. Here the CDR3 DNA reads TGTGCCAGCAGCTCCCCACGCGGGACCCGCTGGGAGCAGTACTTC. This sequence encodes CASSSPRGTRWEQYF.

The CDR3 region has the DNA TGTGCCAGCATCTTTCCTTTCGAGCGGGAGGCCTTCTACGAGCAGTACTTC. It translates to CASIFPFEREAFYEQYF. This chain joins TRBV28 and TRBJ2-7; 9 bases agree with TRBD2. This CDR3 spans 17 amino acids. Per the germline V gene, CDR1 is MDHEN and CDR2 is SYDVKM. V was clipped by 7 bases and J by 3 bases; unmatched bases: 16.

The chain employs TRBV18 and TRBJ1-1, with TRBD1 matching 10 bases. Trimming cost V 0 bases and J 0 bases; bases outside gene matches: 1. Germline V gene sequence: CDR1 KGHSH, CDR2 LQKENI. The CDR3 is 16 amino acids. CDR3 amino acids: CASSPPTGGVNTEAFF. The CDR3 DNA is TGTGCCAGCTCACCACCGACAGGGGGCGTGAACACTGAAGCTTTCTTT.

V and J are TRBV9 and TRBJ1-3; 8 nucleotides agree with TRBD1. The V gene end was trimmed by 3 bases and the J gene end by 3 bases; junction bases not matched to a gene: 2. The V gene's germline CDR1 is SGDLS and CDR2 YYNGEE. The CDR3 has 14 amino acids. CDR3 DNA sequence: TGTGCCAGCAGCGCCACAGGGGGTGGAAACACCATATATTTT. It yields the protein CASSATGGGNTIYF.

The rearrangement links TRBV18 to TRBJ2-6, with TRBD2 identical over 7 bases. CDR3 length: 18 amino acids. The germline V gene encodes CDR1 KGHSH and CDR2 LQKENI. The junction had 8 bases not matched to a gene; V was cut back by 2 bases and J by 1 base. This CDR3 is CASSPNSGGLSGANVLTF. The CDR3 coding sequence is TGTGCCAGCTCACCAAATTCGGGAGGACTTTCTGGGGCCAACGTCCTGACTTTC.

V and J are TRBV2 and TRBJ2-2, with D unresolved. V was cut by 3 bases and J by 3 bases, with 8 bases left in between. From germline, CDR1 is SNHLY and CDR2 FYNNEI. There are 14 residues in the CDR3. CDR3 nucleotide sequence: TGTGCCAGCAGTGACCGAGAGTACACCGGGGAGCTGTTTTTT. Translation gives CASSDREYTGELFF. Together with reference TRBV2 and TRBJ2-2, the CDR3 gives the full variable domain: EPEVTQTPSHQVTQMGQEVILRCVPISNHLYFYWYRQILGQKVEFLVSFYNNEISEKSEIFDDQFSVERPDGSNFTLKIRSTKLEDSAMYFCASSDREYTGELFFGEGSRLTVL.

The chain combines TRBV5-5 with TRBJ2-2; 16 nucleotides line up with TRBD2. CDR1 and CDR2 from the germline V gene are SGHKS and YYEKEE (reference sequence). The CDR3 spans 17 residues. Unmatched junction bases numbered 5, after V lost 3 bases and J lost 6 bases. The CDR3 DNA reads TGTGCCAGCAGCTGGAGGGGACTAGCGGGAGGGCCCGGGGAGCTGTTTTTT. Its protein is CASSWRGLAGGPGELFF.

This sequence joins TRBV5-4 and TRBJ2-7, with TRBD2 identical over 12 bases. CDR3 length equals 14 residues. The germline CDR1 and CDR2 sequences are SGHNT and YYREEE (reference sequence). V lost 4 bases, J lost 6 bases, and 5 bases stayed unmatched. Written as DNA, the CDR3 is TGTGCCAGCAGCAACCGGGGACTAGCGGGCGAGCAGTACTTC. Its translation is CASSNRGLAGEQYF. Looking up the rest from reference TRBV5-4 and TRBJ2-7 gives the full variable domain: ETGVTQSPTHLIKTRGQQVTLRCSSQSGHNTVSWYQQALGQGPQFIFQYYREEENGRGNFPPRFSGLQFPNYSSELNVNALELDDSALYLCASSNRGLAGEQYFGPGTRLTVT.

V gene TRBV24-1 combines with J gene TRBJ2-2; 10 positions match TRBD2. J gave up 8 bases and V 6 bases, and 11 bases lay outside the gene matches. CDR1 and CDR2 from the germline V gene are KGHDR and SFDVKD. The CDR3 has 16 residues. This CDR3 is CATSRPLAGAEGELFF. The CDR3 bases are TGTGCCACCAGTCGACCCCTAGCGGGGGCCGAGGGGGAGCTGTTTTTT.

This clone was counted between two and nine times. The chain joins TRBV3-1 (or the pseudogene TRBV3-2) to TRBJ1-6, with no clear D. The CDR3 is made up of 14 amino acids. CDR1 is LGHDT, CDR2 YNNKEL, per germline (reference sequence). V gave up 0 bases and J gave up 8 bases, with 8 bases separating them. Written as DNA, the CDR3 is TGTGCCAGCAGCCAAGATCTAGTCGATTCACCCCTCCACTTT. Translation gives CASSQDLVDSPLHF.

Regarding this clone: A read error may produce the germline difference seen at one junction end. The J gene is TRBJ2-3, the V gene TRBV24-1; 9 bases agree with TRBD2. Germline lookup yields CDR1 KGHDR and CDR2 SFDVKD. The CDR3 has 15 residues. The CDR3, as DNA: TGTGCCACCAGTGATCACAAGGGACTAGCAGAGACGCAGTATTTT. Its protein product is CATSDHKGLAETQYF.

The chain carries TRBV5-1 and TRBJ2-7, with 7 bases lining up with TRBD1. Germline CDR1 and CDR2: SGHRS and YFSETQ. This CDR3 contains 14 residues. Unmatched junction bases numbered 3, after V lost 0 bases and J lost 3 bases. For the CDR3, the DNA is TGCGCCAGCAGCTTGGAGGACAGGAGCTACGAGCAGTACTTC. It codes for CASSLEDRSYEQYF.

The chain has TRBV9 and TRBJ2-3; D is possibly TRBD1 (5 bases). CDR3 length: 16 amino acids. V shed 3 bases and J shed 0 bases, with 14 bases lying between them. Germline loops: CDR1 SGDLS, CDR2 YYNGEE. CDR3 region: CASSDRRYESTDTQYF. Written as DNA, the CDR3 is TGTGCCAGCAGCGACAGGAGATATGAGAGCACAGATACGCAGTATTTT.